Following are 2 T cell receptor beta chains from one sample sequenced in a study of Graves' ophthalmopathy and Graves' hyperthyroidism. Amplification from RNA transcripts yielded the TCR beta CDR3 regions. Second-round multiplex PCR came after first-round RT-PCR with HTBI primers. TCRdb processed the multiplex PCR reads anew with MiXCR; each CDR3 protein has one entry. This sample yields just over 600,000 distinct CDR3 sequences, of which 22% are seen a single time; roughly 6.9% belongs to the top ten. Sample: peripheral blood. The source is a woman aged 18-29 years with stable Graves' hyperthyroidism. Some clones in this sample may be carry-over from other donors' samples.

CDR3 region: CAIREGNLSEAFF. CDR3 nucleotides: TGTGCCATCCGGGAGGGGAATCTCTCTGAAGCTTTCTTT. V usage is TRBV6-8 and J usage is TRBJ1-1, with D tentatively TRBD1 (5 bases). V was clipped by 10 bases and J by 6 bases, with 18 bases between them. This CDR3 region has 13 residues. The germline gives CDR1 MNHGY, CDR2 SAAAGT.

At least ten counts were recorded for this clonotype. This chain joins TRBV5-1 and TRBJ1-2, with 8 bases fitting TRBD1. V lost 5 bases and J lost 6; bases outside the gene matches: 6. The V gene's germline CDR1 is SGHRS and CDR2 YFSETQ. This CDR3 spans 13 amino acids. This CDR3 reads CASRRTGSHGYTF. For the CDR3, the DNA is TGCGCCAGCAGGCGGACAGGGTCCCATGGCTACACCTTC.